This TCR beta chain emerged from a study of cytomegalovirus exposure and HLA in healthy donors. It was with 60 Vbeta and 13 Jbeta primers that the PCR ran. TCRdb's table, derived via immunoSEQ multiplex PCR, lists solely in-frame clones and lacks some. In the table there are 75,000 to 100,000 clones, about 83% of which are singletons. Though nominally healthy at sampling, donors likely had unrecorded immune exposures. As to this clone: The antigen is not known.

Study findings and constraints: Highly shared variants forming one cluster were likely a sequencing artifact. Segments of the TCR beta V type were, in most cases, productive about 87% or about 30% of the time in an earlier analysis. Reports described diagnosis of cytomegalovirus status by the classifier as highly specific and sensitive.

The CDR3 has 16 amino acids. The germline V gene encodes CDR1 MGHDK and CDR2 SYGVNS. Trimming removed 3 bases from V and 4 bases from J, with 16 bases in between. The clonotype comes from a man between 60 and 75 years old in good health and CMV-seropositive. The chain employs TRBV25-1 and TRBJ1-5; D unresolved. The sample was PBMCs. The chain's CDR3 is CASSDRGGDPNQPQHF. DNA for the CDR3: TGTGCCAGCAGTGATCGAGGAGGCGACCCTAATCAGCCCCAGCATTTT.